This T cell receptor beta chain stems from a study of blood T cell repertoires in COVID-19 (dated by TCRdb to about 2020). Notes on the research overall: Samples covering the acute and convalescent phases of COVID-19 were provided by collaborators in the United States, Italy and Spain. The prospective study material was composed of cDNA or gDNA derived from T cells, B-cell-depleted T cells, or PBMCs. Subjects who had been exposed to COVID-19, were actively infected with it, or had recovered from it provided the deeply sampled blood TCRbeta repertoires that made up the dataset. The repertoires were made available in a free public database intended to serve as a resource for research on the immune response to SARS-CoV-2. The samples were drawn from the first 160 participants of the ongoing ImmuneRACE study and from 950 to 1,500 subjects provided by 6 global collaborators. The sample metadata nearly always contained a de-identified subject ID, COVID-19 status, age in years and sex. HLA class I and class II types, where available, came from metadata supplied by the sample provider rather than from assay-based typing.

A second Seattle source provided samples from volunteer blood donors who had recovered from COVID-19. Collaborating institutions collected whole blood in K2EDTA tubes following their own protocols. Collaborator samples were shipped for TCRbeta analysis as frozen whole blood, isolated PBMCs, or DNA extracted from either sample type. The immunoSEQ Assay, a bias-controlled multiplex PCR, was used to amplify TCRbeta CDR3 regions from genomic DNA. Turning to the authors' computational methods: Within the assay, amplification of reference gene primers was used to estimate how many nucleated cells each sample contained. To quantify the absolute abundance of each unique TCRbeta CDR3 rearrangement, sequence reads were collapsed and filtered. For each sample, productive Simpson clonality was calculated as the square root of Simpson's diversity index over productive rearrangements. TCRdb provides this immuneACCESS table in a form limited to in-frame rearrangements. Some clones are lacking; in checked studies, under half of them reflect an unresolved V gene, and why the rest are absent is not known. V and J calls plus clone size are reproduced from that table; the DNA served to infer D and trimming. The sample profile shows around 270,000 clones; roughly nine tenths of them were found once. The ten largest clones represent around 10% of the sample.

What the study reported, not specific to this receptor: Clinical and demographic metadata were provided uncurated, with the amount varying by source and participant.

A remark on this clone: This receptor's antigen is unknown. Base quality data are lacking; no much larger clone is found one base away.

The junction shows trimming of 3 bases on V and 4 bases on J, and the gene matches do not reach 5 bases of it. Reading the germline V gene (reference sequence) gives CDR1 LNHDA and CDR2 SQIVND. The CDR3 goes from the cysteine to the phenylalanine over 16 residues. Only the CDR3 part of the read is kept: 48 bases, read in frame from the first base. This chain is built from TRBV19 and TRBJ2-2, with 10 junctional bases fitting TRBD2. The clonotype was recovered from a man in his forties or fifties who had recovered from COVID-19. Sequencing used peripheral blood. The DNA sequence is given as TGTGCCAGTAGTATTAGCGGGGGGTCGGGCACCGGGGAGCTGTTTTTT. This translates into CASSISGGSGTGELFF.